This T cell receptor beta chain was identified during a study of cytomegalovirus exposure and HLA in healthy donors. Study conclusions and caveats: When analyzed later, a missense DCLRE1C variant was found to be linked to TCR beta V- and J-gene trimming.

This clone occurred once. Its antigen is still unknown. This CDR3 has 16 amino acids. With V trimmed by 1 base and J by 6 bases, 7 bases remained unmatched. CDR1 is SGHVS, CDR2 FNYEAQ, per germline. Primers: 60 Vbeta forward and 13 Jbeta reverse. Some clones are missing from TCRdb's copy, which holds only in-frame ones; the method was immunoSEQ multiplex PCR. The sample gives roughly 100,000 clones, 70% to 85% of which show up once; approximately 10% is in the top ten. The rearrangement joins TRBV7-6 to TRBJ2-2; 8 bases line up with TRBD1. This TCR came from a human donor in good health. Sequenced material: PBMCs. CDR3 DNA sequence: TGTGCCAGCAGCTTAGACCCAGGGGGCAGGGCCGGGGAGCTGTTTTTT. It is translated as CASSLDPGGRAGELFF.